This T cell receptor (beta chain) was recorded in a study of T cell repertoires in cytomegalovirus infection (dated by TCRdb to between 2018 and 2021). Background on the whole study: Recently identified HLA-C-restricted CMV epitopes, whose presentation resists viral immunomodulation, were targeted by peptide stimulations together with well-studied HLA-B-restricted epitopes. The HLA type of each donor mattered for the analysis, because public TCR beta signatures pointed to carriage of CMV infection along with the matching HLA type. The research as a whole found: In both this cohort and an independent roughly 400-donor cohort, the cumulative frequency of public TCR beta family members distinguished carriers of CMV infection plus the relevant HLA type. In the ex vivo response, HLA-C-restricted CMV-specific TCR beta clonotypes were dominant, and in two of eight donors the single most frequent clonotype came from this HLA-C-restricted group.

CDR1 and CDR2 are drawn from the germline V gene (reference sequence): SEHNR, FQNEAQ. V sheds 5 bases and J sheds 2 bases, leaving 9 bases between their ends. From the cysteine up to the phenylalanine, the CDR3 has a length of 13 residues. CDR3 DNA is the only sequence kept; it has 39 bases, read in frame from the first base. As for this clonotype: Its antigen is still unknown. Base qualities are not recorded, but no much larger clone differs from it by a single base.

The sample's treatment or condition, from its label and the paper: in vitro stimulation with specific CMV peptide epitopes to enrich CMV-specific T cells. For sequencing, an Illumina HiSeq 1500 was employed. TCRdb applied fastp at Q25 and MiXCR to the public reads, then kept only in-frame beta chains. Every CDR3 protein is listed once, alongside the most common genes and DNA of its rows. Here the sample has some 800,000 distinct CDR3 sequences; about 29% occur a single time. Of the sample, roughly 14% is held by the ten largest clones. The sequenced sample was cultured CD8+ T cells from PBMCs, obtained from culture after CMV antigen stimulation. The chain joins TRBV7-9 to TRBJ2-5, with the D segment identity uncertain. The sequence was obtained from a human donor in good health (CMV status not recorded). Some clones in this sample may be carry-over from other donors' samples. The encoded CDR3 is CASSPAGQETQYF. The sequence in DNA is TGTGCCAGCAGCCCTGCCGGGCAAGAGACCCAGTACTTC.